The clone carrying this TCR beta chain was counted ten times or more. Its antigen is still unknown. The sample comes from a study of T cells in Graves' hyperthyroidism and ophthalmopathy. The study's findings and limits: Stable hyperthyroidism was told apart from ophthalmopathy by a model built on 13 V-J features.

Clinical Activity Scores of at least 3, NOSPECS grades of at least 4 and durations under 3 months characterized ophthalmopathy patients. Clinicians diagnosed patients from clinical symptoms, serum thyroxine and TRAb, thyroid ultrasound and orbital computed tomography. The authors took PBMCs from over 8.5 ml fresh peripheral blood. What was amplified from RNA transcripts were TCR beta CDR3 regions. HTBI primers drove first-round RT-PCR of the TCR CDR3. TCRdb ran MiXCR on the multiplex PCR reads and lists one entry per CDR3 protein. Here the sample spans roughly 640,000 distinct CDR3 sequences, more than 15% being singletons. J lost 2 bases, V lost 2 bases, and 13 bases had no gene match. Germline CDR1 reads MDHEN; CDR2 reads SYDVKM. The CDR3 contains 18 residues.

The source is a woman in her 40s with Graves' ophthalmopathy. The gene calls are TRBV28 and TRBJ2-5; 8 positions match TRBD1. The specimen was blood. The CDR3 DNA reads TGTGCCAGCAGTTTACGGTCAGGACAGGGAGCGGATCAAGAGACCCAGTACTTC. It translates to CASSLRSGQGADQETQYF.